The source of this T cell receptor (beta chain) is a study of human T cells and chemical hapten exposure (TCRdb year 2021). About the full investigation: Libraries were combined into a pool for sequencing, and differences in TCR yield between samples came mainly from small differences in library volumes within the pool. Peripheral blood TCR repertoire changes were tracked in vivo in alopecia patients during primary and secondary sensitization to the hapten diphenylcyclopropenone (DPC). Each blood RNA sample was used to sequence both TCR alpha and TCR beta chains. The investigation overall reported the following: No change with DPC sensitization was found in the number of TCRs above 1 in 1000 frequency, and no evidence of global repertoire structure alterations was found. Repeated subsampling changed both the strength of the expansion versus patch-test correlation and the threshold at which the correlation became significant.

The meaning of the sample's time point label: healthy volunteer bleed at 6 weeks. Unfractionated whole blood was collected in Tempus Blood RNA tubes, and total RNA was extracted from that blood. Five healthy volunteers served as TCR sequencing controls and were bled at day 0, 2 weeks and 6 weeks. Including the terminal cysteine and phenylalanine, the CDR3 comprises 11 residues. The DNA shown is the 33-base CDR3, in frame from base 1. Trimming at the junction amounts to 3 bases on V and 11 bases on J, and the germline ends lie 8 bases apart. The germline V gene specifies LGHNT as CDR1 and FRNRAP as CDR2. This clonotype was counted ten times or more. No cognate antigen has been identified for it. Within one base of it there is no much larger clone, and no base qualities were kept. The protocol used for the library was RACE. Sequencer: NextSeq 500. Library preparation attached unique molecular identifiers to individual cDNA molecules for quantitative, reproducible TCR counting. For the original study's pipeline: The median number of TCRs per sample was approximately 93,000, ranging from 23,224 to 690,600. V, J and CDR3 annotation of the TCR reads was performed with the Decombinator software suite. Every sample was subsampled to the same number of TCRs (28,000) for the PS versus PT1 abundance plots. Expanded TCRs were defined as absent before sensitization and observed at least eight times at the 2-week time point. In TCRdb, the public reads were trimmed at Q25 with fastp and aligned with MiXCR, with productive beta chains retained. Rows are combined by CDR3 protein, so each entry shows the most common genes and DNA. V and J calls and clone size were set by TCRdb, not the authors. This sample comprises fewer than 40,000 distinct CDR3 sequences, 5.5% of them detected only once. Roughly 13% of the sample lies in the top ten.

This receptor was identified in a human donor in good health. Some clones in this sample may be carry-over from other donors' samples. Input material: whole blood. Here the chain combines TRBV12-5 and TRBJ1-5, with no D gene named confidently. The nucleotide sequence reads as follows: TGTGCTAGTGGTTTAGGGCAATCCCAGCATTTT. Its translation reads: CASGLGQSQHF.